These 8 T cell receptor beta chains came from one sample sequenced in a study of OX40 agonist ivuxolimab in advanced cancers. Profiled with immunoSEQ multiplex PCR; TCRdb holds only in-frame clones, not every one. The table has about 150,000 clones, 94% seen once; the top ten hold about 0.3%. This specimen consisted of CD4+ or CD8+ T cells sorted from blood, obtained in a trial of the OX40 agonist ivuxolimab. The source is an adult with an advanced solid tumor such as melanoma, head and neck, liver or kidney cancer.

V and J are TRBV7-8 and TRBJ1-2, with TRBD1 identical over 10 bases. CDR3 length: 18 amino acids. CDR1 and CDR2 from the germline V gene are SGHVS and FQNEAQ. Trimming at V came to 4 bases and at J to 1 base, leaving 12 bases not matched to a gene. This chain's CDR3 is CASSSPPADRGYNYGYTF. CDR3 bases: TGTGCCAGCAGCTCTCCACCCGCGGACAGGGGGTATAACTATGGCTACACCTTC. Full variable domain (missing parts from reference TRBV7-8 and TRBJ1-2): GAGVSQSPRYKVAKRGQDVALRCDPISGHVSLFWYQQALGQGPEFLTYFQNEAQLDKSGLPSDRFFAERPEGSVSTLKIQRTQQEDSAVYLCASSSPPADRGYNYGYTFGSGTRLTVV.

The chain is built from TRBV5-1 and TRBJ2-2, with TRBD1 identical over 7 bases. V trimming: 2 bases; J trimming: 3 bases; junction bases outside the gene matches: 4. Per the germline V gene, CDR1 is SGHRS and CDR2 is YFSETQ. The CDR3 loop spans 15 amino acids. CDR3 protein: CASSLGDRDTGELFF. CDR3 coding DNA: TGCGCCAGCAGCTTAGGGGACAGAGACACCGGGGAGCTGTTTTTT.

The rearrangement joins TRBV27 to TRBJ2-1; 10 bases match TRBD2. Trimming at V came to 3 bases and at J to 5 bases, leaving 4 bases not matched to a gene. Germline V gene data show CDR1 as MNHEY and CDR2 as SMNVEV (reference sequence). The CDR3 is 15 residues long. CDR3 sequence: CASSLLLAGNNEQFF. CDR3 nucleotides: TGTGCCAGCAGTTTGTTACTAGCGGGGAACAATGAGCAGTTCTTC.

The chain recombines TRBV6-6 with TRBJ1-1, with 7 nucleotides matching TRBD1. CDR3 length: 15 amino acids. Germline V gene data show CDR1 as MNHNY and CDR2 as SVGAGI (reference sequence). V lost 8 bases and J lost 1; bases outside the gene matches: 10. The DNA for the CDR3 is TGTGCCAGCCCAGGGGGGGGAAGTAAGAACACTGAAGCTTTCTTT. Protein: CASPGGGSKNTEAFF.

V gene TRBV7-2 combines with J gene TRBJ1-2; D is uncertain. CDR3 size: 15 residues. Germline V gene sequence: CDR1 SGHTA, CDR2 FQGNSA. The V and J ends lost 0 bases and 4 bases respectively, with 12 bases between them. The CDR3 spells CASSLAEGGSYGYTF. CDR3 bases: TGTGCCAGCAGCTTAGCGGAAGGCGGGAGCTATGGCTACACCTTC.

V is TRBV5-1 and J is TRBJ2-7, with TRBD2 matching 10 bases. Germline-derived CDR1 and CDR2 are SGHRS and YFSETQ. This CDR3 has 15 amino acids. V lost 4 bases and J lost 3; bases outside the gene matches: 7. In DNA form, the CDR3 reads TGCGCCAGCAGCCCACGAGGACTAGCGGTCTACGAGCAGTACTTC. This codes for CASSPRGLAVYEQYF.

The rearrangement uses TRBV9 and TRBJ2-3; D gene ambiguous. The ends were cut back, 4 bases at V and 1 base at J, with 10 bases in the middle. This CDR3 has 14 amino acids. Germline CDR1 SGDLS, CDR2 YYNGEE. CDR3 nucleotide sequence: TGTGCCAGCAGCTTGGACGGCCGCACAGATACGCAGTATTTT. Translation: CASSLDGRTDTQYF.

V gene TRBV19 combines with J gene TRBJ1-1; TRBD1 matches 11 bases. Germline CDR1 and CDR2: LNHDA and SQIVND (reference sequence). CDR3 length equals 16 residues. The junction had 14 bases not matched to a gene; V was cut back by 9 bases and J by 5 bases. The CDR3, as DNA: TGTGCCAGATGGGAAAACGGGGACAGGGGGTATACTGAAGCTTTCTTT. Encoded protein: CARWENGDRGYTEAFF.